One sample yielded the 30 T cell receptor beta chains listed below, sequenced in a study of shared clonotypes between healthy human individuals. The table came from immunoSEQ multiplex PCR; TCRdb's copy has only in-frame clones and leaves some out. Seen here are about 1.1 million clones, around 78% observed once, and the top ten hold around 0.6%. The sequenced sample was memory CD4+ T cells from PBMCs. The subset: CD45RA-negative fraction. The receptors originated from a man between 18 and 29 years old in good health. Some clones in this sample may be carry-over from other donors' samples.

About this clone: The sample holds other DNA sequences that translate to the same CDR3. The CDR3 DNA reads TGTGCCAGCAGTTACCCGGGACAGGGGAATGAAAAACTGTTTTTT. It codes for CASSYPGQGNEKLFF. The chain links TRBV6-6 to TRBJ1-4, with TRBD1 identical over 10 bases. V was clipped by 2 bases and J by 5 bases; unmatched bases: 2. This CDR3 is 15 amino acids long. Germline V CDR1 and CDR2: MNHNY, SVGAGI (reference sequence).

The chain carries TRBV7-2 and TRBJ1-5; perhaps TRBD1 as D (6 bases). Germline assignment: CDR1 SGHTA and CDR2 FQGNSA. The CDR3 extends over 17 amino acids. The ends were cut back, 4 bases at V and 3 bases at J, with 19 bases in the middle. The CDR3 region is CASSSQPGTTYNQPQHF. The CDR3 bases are TGTGCCAGCAGCTCCCAGCCCGGGACAACCTACAATCAGCCCCAGCATTTT.

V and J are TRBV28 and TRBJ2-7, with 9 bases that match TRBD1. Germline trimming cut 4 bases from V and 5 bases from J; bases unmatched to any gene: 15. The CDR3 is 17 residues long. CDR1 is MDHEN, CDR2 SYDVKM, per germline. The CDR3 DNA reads TGTGCCAGCAGTTCCCTCTACCAGGGACAGGGCGTCCACGAGCAGTACTTC. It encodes CASSSLYQGQGVHEQYF.

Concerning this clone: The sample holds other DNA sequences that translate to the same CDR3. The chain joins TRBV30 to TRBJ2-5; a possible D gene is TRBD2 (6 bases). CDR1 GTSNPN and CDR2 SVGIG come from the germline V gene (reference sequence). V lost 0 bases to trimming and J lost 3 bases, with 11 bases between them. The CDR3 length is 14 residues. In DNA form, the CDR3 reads TGTGCCTGGAGTGTGAGGGAGGTCAAAGAGACCCAGTACTTC. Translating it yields CAWSVREVKETQYF.

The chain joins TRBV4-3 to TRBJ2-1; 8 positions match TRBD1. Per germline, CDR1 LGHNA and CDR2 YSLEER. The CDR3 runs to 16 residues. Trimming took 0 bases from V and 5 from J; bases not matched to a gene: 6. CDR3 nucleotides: TGCGCCAGCAGCCAAGAATCGACAGGGGAGCACAATGAGCAGTTCTTC. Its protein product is CASSQESTGEHNEQFF.

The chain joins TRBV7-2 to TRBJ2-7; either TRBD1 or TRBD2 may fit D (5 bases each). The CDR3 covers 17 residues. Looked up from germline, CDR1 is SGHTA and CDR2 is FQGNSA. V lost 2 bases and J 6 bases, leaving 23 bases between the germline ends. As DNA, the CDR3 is TGTGCCAGCAGCTTAAATCAGGTGGGGCTCGGGACGGGCGAGCAGTACTTC. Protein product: CASSLNQVGLGTGEQYF.

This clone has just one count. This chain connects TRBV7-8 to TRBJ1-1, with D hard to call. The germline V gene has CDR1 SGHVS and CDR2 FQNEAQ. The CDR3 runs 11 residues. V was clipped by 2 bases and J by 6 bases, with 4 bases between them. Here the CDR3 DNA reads TGTGCCAGCAGCTTAAGGGCTGAAGCTTTCTTT. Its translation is CASSLRAEAFF.

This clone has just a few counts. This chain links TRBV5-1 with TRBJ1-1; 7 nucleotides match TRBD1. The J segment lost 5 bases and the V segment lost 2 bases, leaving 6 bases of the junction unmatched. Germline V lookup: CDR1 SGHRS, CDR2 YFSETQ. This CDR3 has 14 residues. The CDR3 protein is CASSLDRDGTEAFF. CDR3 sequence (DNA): TGCGCCAGCAGCTTAGACAGGGACGGGACTGAAGCTTTCTTT. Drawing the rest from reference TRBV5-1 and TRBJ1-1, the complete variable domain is KAGVTQTPRYLIKTRGQQVTLSCSPISGHRSVSWYQQTPGQGLQFLFEYFSETQRNKGNFPGRFSGRQFSNSRSEMNVSTLELGDSALYLCASSLDRDGTEAFFGQGTRLTVV.

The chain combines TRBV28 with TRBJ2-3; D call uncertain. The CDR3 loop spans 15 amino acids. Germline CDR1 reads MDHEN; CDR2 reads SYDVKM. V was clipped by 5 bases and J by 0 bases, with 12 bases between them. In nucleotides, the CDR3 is TGTGCCAGCAGTAAAACGGCGGCTAGCACAGATACGCAGTATTTT. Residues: CASSKTAASTDTQYF.

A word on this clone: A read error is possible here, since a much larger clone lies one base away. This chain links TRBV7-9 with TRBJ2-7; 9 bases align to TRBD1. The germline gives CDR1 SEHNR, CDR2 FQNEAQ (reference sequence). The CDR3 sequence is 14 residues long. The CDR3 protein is CASSYSGTGNERYF. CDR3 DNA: TGTGCCAGCAGCTACTCCGGGACAGGGAACGAGCGGTACTTC.

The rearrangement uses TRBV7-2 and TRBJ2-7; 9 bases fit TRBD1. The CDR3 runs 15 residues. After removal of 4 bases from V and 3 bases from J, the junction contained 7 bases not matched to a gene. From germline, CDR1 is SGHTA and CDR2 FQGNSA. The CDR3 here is CASSSPGTGYYEQYF. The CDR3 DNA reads TGTGCCAGCAGCTCCCCCGGGACAGGGTACTACGAGCAGTACTTC.

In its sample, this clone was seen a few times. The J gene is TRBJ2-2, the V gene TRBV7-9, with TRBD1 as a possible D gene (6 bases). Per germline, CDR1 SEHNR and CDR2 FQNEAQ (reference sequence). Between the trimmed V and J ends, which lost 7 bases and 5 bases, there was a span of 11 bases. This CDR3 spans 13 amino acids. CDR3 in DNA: TGTGCCAGCAACAACAGGGTAACCGGGGAGCTGTTTTTT. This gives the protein CASNNRVTGELFF. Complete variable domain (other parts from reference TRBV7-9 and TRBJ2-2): DTGVSQNPRHKITKRGQNVTFRCDPISEHNRLYWYRQTLGQGPEFLTYFQNEAQLEKSRLLSDRFSAERPKGSFSTLEIQRTEQGDSAMYLCASNNRVTGELFFGEGSRLTVL.

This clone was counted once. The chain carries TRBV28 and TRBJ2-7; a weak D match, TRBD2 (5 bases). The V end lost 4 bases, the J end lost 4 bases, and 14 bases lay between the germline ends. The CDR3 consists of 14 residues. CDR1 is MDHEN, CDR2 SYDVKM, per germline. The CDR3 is CASSSGSPGYEQYF. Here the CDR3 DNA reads TGTGCCAGCAGTTCGGGCTCCCCGGGGTACGAGCAGTACTTC.

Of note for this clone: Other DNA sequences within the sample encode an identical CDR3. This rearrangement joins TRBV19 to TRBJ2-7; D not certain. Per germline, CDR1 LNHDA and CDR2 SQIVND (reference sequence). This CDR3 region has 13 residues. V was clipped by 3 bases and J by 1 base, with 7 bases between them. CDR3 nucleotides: TGTGCCAGTAGTATCGAAACATCCTACGAGCAGTACTTC. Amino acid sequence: CASSIETSYEQYF.

The chain's CDR3 is CASSEAGWGTQYF. DNA of the CDR3: TGTGCCAGCAGTGAAGCCGGGTGGGGTACGCAGTATTTT. The rearrangement uses TRBV6-1 and TRBJ2-3; D gene ambiguous. V was pared by 0 bases and J by 8 bases, with 9 bases between. The CDR3 has 13 residues. The germline V gene encodes CDR1 MNHNS and CDR2 SASEGT.

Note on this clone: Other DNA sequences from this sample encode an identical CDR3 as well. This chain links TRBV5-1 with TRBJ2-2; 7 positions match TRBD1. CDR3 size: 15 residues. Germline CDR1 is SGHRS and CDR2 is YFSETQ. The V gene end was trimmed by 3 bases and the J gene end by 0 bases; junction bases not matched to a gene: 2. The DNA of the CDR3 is TGCGCCAGCAGCTCCGGACAGGCGAACACCGGGGAGCTGTTTTTT. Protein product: CASSSGQANTGELFF.

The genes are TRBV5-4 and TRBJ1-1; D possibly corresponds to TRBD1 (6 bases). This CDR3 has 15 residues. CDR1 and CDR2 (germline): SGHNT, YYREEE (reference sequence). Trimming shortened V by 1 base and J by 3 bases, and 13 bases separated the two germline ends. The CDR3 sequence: CASSLLRGSDTEAFF. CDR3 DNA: TGTGCCAGCAGCTTGCTAAGGGGGAGTGACACTGAAGCTTTCTTT.

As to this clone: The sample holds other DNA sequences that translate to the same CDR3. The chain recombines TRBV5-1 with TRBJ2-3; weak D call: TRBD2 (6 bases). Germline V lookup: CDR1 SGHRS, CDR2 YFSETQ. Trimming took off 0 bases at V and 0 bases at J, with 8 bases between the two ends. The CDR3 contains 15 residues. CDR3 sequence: CASSLVGGSTDTQYF. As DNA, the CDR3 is TGCGCCAGCAGCTTGGTGGGGGGAAGCACAGATACGCAGTATTTT.

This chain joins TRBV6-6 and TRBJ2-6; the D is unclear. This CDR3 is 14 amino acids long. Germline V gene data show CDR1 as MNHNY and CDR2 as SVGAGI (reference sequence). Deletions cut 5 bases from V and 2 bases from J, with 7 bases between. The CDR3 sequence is CASSMGTGANVLTF. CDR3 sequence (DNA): TGTGCCAGCAGTATGGGTACTGGGGCCAACGTCCTGACTTTC.

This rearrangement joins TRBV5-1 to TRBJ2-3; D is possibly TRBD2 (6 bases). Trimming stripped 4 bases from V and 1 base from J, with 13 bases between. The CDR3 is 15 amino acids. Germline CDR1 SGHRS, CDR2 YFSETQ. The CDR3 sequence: CASSARERRTDTQYF. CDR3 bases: TGCGCCAGCAGCGCTCGGGAGAGACGCACAGATACGCAGTATTTT. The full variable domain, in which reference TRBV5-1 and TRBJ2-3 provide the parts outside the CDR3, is KAGVTQTPRYLIKTRGQQVTLSCSPISGHRSVSWYQQTPGQGLQFLFEYFSETQRNKGNFPGRFSGRQFSNSRSEMNVSTLELGDSALYLCASSARERRTDTQYFGPGTRLTVL.

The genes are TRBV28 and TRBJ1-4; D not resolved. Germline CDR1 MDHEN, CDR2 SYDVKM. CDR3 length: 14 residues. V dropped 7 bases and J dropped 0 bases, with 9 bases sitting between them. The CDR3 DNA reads TGTGCCAGCACCAGGAGGGCAACTAATGAAAAACTGTTTTTT. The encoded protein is CASTRRATNEKLFF.

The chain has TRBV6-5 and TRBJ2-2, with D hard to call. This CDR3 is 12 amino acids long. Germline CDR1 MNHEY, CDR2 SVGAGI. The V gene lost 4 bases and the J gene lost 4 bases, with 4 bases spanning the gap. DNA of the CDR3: TGTGCCAGCAGTTTGGGCACCGGGGAGCTGTTTTTT. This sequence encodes CASSLGTGELFF.

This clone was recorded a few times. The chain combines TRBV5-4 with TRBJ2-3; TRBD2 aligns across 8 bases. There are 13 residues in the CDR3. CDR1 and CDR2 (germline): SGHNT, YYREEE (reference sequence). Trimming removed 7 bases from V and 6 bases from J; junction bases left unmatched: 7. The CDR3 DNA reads TGTGCCAGCTCCGGACTAGCATTGGATACGCAGTATTTT. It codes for CASSGLALDTQYF.

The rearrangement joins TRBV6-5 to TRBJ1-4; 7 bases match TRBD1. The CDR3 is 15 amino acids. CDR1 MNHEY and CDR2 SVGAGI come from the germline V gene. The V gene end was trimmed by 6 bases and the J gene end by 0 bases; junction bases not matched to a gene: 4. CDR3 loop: CASRETGATNEKLFF. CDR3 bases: TGTGCCAGCAGAGAAACAGGGGCAACTAATGAAAAACTGTTTTTT.

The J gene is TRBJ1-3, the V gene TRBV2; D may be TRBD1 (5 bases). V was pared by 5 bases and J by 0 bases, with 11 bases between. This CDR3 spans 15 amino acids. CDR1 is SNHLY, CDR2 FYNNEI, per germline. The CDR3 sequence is CASSNGASSGNTIYF. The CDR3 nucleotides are TGTGCCAGCAGTAACGGGGCTAGCTCTGGAAACACCATATATTTT. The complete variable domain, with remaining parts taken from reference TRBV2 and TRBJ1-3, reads EPEVTQTPSHQVTQMGQEVILRCVPISNHLYFYWYRQILGQKVEFLVSFYNNEISEKSEIFDDQFSVERPDGSNFTLKIRSTKLEDSAMYFCASSNGASSGNTIYFGEGSWLTVV.

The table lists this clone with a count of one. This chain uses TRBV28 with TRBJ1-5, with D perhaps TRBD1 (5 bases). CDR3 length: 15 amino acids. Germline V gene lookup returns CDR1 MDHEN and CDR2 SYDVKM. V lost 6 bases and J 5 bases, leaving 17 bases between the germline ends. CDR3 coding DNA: TGTGCCAGCAGCCGGGGACGGCTCCGGGATCAGCCCCAGCATTTT. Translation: CASSRGRLRDQPQHF. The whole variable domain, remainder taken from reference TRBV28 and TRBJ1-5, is DVKVTQSSRYLVKRTGEKVFLECVQDMDHENMFWYRQDPGLGLRLIYFSYDVKMKEKGDIPEGYSVSREKKERFSLILESASTNQTSMYLCASSRGRLRDQPQHFGDGTRLSIL.

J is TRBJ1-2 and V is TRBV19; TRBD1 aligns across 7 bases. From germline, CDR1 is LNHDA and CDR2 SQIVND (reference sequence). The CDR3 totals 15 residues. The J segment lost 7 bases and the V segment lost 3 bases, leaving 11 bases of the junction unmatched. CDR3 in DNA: TGTGCCAGTAGTATGAGTGCCTTAGGGGGCGCTGGCTACACCTTC. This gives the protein CASSMSALGGAGYTF.

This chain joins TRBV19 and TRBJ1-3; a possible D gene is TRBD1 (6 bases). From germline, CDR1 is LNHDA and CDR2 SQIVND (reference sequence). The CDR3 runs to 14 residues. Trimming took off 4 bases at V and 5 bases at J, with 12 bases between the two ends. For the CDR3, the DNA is TGTGCCAGTAGTAGCCGGGACACAAGAAACACCATATATTTT. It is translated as CASSSRDTRNTIYF.

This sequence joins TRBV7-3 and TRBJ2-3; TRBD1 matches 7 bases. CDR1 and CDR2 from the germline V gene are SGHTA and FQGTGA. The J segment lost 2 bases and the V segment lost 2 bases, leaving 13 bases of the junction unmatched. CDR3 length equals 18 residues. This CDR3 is CASSLAAGTGAATDTQYF. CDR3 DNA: TGTGCCAGCAGCTTAGCTGCAGGCACAGGGGCGGCCACAGATACGCAGTATTTT.

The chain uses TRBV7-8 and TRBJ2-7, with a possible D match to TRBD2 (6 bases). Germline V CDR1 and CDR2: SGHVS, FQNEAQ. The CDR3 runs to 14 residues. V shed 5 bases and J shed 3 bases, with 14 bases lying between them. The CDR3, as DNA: TGTGCCAGCAGCGTCACCCGTAGCGGCTACGAGCAGTACTTC. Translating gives CASSVTRSGYEQYF.